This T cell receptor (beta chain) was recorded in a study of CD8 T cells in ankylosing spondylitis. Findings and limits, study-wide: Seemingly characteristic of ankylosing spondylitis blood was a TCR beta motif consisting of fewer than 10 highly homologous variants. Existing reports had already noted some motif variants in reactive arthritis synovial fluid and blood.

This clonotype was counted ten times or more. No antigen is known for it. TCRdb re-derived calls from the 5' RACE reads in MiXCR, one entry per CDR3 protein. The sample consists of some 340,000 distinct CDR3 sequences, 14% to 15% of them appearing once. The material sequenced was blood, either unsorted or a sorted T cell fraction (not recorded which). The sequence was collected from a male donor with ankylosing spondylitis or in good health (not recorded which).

The CDR3 sequence is CASSPGTSRYNEQFF. In DNA form, the CDR3 reads TGTGCCAGCAGCCCTGGGACTAGCAGGTACAATGAGCAGTTCTTC. V is TRBV3-1 and J is TRBJ2-1; 9 nucleotides align to TRBD2. CDR1 and CDR2 (germline): LGHDT, YNNKEL (reference sequence). The CDR3 has 15 residues. V lost 4 bases to trimming and J lost 4 bases; unmatched junction nucleotides: 5.